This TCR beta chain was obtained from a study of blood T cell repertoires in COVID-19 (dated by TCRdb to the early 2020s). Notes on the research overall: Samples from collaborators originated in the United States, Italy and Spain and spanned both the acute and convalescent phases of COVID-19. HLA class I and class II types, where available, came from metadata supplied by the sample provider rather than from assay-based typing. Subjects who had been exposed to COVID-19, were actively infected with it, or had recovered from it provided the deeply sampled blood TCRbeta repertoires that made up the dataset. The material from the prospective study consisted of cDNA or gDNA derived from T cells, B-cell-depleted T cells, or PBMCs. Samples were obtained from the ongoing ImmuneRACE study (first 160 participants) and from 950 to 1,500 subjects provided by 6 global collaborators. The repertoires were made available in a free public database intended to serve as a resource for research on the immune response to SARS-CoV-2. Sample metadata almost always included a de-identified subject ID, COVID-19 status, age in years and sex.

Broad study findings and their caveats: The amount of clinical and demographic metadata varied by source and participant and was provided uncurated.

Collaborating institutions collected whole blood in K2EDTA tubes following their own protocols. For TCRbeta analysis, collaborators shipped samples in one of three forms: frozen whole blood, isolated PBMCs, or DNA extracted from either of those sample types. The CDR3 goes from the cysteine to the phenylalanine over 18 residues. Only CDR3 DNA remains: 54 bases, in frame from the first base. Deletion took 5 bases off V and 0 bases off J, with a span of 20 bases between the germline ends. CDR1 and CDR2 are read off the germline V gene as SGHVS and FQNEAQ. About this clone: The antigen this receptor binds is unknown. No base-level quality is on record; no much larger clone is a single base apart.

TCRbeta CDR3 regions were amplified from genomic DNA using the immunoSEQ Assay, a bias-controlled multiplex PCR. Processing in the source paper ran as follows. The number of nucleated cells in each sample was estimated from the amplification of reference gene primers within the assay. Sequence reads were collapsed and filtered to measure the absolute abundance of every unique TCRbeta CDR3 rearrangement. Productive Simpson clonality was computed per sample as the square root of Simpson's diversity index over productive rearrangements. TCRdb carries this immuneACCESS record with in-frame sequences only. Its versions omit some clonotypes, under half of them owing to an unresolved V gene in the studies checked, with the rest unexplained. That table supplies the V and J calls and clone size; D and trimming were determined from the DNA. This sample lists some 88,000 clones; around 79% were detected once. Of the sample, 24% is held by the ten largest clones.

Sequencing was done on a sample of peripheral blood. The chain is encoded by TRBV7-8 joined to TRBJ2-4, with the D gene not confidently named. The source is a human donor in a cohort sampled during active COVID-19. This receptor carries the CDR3 CASSPRRTDTLAKNIQYF. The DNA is TGTGCCAGCAGCCCCCGCCGCACAGATACCTTAGCCAAAAACATTCAGTACTTC.